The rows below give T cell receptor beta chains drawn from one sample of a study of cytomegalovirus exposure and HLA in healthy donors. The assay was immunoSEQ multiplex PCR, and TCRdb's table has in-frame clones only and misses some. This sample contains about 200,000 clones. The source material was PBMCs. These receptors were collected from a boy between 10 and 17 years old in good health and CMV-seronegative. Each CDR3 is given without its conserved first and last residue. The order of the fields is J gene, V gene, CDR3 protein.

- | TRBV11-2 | ASSSATGPYEQY
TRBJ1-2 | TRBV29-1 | SAPLESNYGYT
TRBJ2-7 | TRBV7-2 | ASSLASGVSYEQY
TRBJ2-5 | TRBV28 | ASSLFRSEGTQY
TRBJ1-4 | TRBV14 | ASSQDQTGRREKLF
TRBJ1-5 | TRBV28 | ASSLRIPGQRNQPQH
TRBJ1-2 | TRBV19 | ASTLGEMRGYT
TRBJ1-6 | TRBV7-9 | ASSLYGVSNSPLH
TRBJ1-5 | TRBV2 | ASREGSGNQPQH
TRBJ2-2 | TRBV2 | ASRRDRGTGELF
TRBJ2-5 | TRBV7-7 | ASSLESHRAETQY
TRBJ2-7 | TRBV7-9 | ASSFTGQDEQY
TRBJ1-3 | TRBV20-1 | SARQGNTIY
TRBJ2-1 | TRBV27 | ASSYSGTGYNEQF
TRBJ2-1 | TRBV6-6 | ASAFGSGGARTMKF
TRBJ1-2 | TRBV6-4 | ASSDFGRAGANGYT
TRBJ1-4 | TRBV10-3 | AISGGQGPEKLF
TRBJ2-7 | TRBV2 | ASSGYRENEQY
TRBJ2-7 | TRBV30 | AWRAGSSYEQY
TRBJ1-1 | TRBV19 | ASSWGQNTEAF
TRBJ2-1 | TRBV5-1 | ASSLRDRVYNEQF
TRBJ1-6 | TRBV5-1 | ASSLNRTQSSYNSPLH
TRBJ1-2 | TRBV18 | ASSPQGQDGYT
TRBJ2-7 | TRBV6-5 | ASSDPLGEQY
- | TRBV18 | ASSPRTGSENEQY
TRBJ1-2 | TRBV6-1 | ASSQLNRGHGYT
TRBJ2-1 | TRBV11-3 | ASSLDADEQF
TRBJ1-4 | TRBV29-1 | SVGQGGNEKLF
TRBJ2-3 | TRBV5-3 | AAWRQGCTDTQY
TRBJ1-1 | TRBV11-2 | ASSLLWTGFTEAF
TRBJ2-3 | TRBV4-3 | ASSQNSASGGGFYTQY
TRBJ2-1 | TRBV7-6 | ASSWTSGVYNEQF
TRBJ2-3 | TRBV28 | ASSLFGLGGGADGADTQY
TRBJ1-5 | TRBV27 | ASSSTSSNQPQH
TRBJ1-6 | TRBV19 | ASSIRGTLNLH
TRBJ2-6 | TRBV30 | AWSVSGNGANVLT
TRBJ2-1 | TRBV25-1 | ATDPGTGTYNEQF
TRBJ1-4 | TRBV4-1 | ASRGPLPYEKLF
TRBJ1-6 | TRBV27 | ASSWRTGANSPLH
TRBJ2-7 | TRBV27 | ASSTRRDSYEQY
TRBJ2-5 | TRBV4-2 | ASSLSVGQQETQY
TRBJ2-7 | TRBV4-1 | ASSPGWTGTIYEQY
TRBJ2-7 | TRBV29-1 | SVEDRRTYEQY
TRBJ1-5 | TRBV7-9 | ASSRQGGNQPQH
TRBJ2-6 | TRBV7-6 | ASSSFLAGAGSGANVLT
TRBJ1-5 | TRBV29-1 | SVTEMDRGNQPQH
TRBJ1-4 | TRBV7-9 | ASILGQGRGEKLF
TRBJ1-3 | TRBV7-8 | ASSLRQGSNTIY
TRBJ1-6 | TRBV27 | ASSFGSSYNSPLH
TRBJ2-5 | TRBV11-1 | ASSLARASGGQGETQY